The following is a TCR beta chain sequence with its context. CDR1 is LNHDA, CDR2 SQIVND, per germline (reference sequence). Trimming took 5 bases from V and 0 from J, leaving 7 bases between them. The CDR3 is made up of 13 amino acids. Using immunoSEQ multiplex PCR, the repertoire was profiled, and TCRdb retains in-frame clones only, with some absent. The repertoire consists of around 60,000 clones, with about 74% occurring once and the leading ten covering over 25%. The sample comes from a study of blood T cell repertoires in COVID-19. The sequencing sample was made of peripheral blood. V usage is TRBV19 and J usage is TRBJ1-2; D might be TRBD1 (6 bases). The TCR comes from a woman at least 80 years old with acute or convalescent COVID-19. The CDR3 is CASSAGANYGYTF. CDR3 nucleotide sequence: TGTGCCAGTAGTGCAGGGGCTAACTATGGCTACACCTTC.